Listed below are T cell receptor beta chains from one sample, sequenced in a study of human T cells and chemical hapten exposure. TCRdb redid the calling of the RACE reads with MiXCR, one entry per CDR3 protein. Of some 350,000 distinct CDR3 sequences detected, around 6% appear once; the ten largest clones hold under 7%. The sequences come from whole blood, collected in connection with sensitization to the hapten diphenylcyclopropenone (DPC). Receptors were obtained from a woman younger than 30 with alopecia areata. Some clones in this sample may be carry-over from other donors' samples. Each CDR3 is given without its conserved first and last residue. Clone sizes are given selectively: once, few, many, or a class where the clone is expanded.

abundance: few
len: 14
v_gene: TRBV7-6
CDR3aa: ASSSPRGGTNEKLF

abundance: few
len: 12
v_gene: TRBV15
CDR3aa: ATSIQGGSSPLH

abundance: few
len: 12
v_gene: TRBV20-1
CDR3aa: SAWARSSATEAF

abundance: many
len: 13
v_gene: TRBV16
CDR3aa: ASSPRTSGTDTQY

abundance: NA
len: 12
v_gene: TRBV28
CDR3aa: ASIPGLSNQPQH

abundance: NA
len: 12
v_gene: TRBV10-3
CDR3aa: AISESSGVRTQY

abundance: NA
len: 12
v_gene: TRBV7-8
CDR3aa: ASSLVRGPDTQY

abundance: few
len: 15
v_gene: TRBV7-8
CDR3aa: ASSLSERNRNTGELF

abundance: few
len: 15
v_gene: TRBV5-4
CDR3aa: ASSLLAGQAGANVLT

abundance: few
len: 14
v_gene: TRBV20-1
CDR3aa: SATLSPGSGGNEAF

abundance: few
len: 14
v_gene: TRBV13
CDR3aa: ASSSPGGGVNNEQF

abundance: NA
len: 15
v_gene: TRBV6-2/TRBV6-3
CDR3aa: ASSVGTGDSGANVLT

abundance: NA
len: 16
v_gene: TRBV24-1
CDR3aa: ATSPPGLAGIVDNEQF

abundance: many
len: 12
v_gene: TRBV20-1
CDR3aa: SARDYGRSYEQY

abundance: NA
len: 13
v_gene: TRBV9
CDR3aa: ASSGEDREREKLF